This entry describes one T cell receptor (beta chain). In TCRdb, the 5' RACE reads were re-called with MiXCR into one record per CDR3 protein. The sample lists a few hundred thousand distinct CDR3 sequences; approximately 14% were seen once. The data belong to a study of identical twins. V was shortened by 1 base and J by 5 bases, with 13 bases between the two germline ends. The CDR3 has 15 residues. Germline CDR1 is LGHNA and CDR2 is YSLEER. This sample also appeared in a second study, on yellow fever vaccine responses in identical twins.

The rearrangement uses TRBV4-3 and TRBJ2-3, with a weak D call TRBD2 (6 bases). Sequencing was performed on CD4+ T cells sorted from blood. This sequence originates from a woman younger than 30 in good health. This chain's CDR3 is CASSQGPGRGDTQYF. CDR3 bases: TGCGCCAGCAGCCAAGGTCCGGGGCGGGGAGATACGCAGTATTTT.